This TCR beta chain was found in a study of blood T cells in healthy people across ages. Study-wide results and limits: Aged donors had fewer naive CD4+ cells and lower diversity than long-lived donors. For the donors, CMV status was unknown and possibly confounded expanded clonotype changes. The recorded TCR beta diversity per million T cells decreased in a roughly linear manner with age.

Trimming cost V 0 bases and J 6 bases, with 19 bases left between them. This CDR3 has 17 residues. Germline V gene sequence: CDR1 SGHDT, CDR2 YYEEEE. With each sample, at least 5.5 micrograms of total RNA were extracted. Combining a sample-barcoded 5' primer with a J-beta primer mix, a second PCR ran for roughly 6 to 12 cycles. TCRdb called the 5' RACE reads again in MiXCR, with one record for every CDR3 protein. The data show approximately 1,000,000 distinct CDR3 sequences, 35% to 45% seen once. As concerns this clonotype: Antigen specificity is unknown.

The chain uses TRBV5-6 and TRBJ2-1, with a tentative D call TRBD2 (6 bases). Sample: blood. This receptor was obtained from a man in his late teens or twenties in good health. DNA of the CDR3: TGTGCCAGCAGCTTGGGCCTTCTTGCGGGGAGAGGCAATGAGCAGTTCTTC. This gives the protein CASSLGLLAGRGNEQFF. The whole variable domain, remainder taken from reference TRBV5-6 and TRBJ2-1, is DAGVTQSPTHLIKTRGQQVTLRCSPKSGHDTVSWYQQALGQGPQFIFQYYEEEERQRGNFPDRFSGHQFPNYSSELNVNALLLGDSALYLCASSLGLLAGRGNEQFFGPGTRLTVL.